This T cell receptor (beta chain) was retrieved from a study of immune heterogeneity within non-small cell lung tumors (dated by TCRdb to the late 2010s). About the full investigation: By histology, the tumors were several squamous cell carcinomas, around 10 non-squamous carcinomas and 1 tumor not otherwise specified. Neoantigen binding to each patient's HLA alleles was predicted with netMHCpan-3.0 for mutant peptides of 8 to 11 amino acids. To look at intratumoral immune heterogeneity, the study ran whole-exome sequencing, RNA-seq and TCR beta repertoire sequencing on several spatially distinct regions taken from every NSCLC tumor. TCR repertoire analysis included 57 tumor loci from 15 patients, whereas transcriptome data included only 45 or so loci from roughly twelve patients.

The research as a whole found: Within a patient, identical dominant CDR3B clonotypes were found to recur across loci, yet unique high-frequency clones were also harbored in different tumor locations. For the most part, high-frequency TCR beta clonotypes differed from one individual patient to another. Local T-cell repertoire clonality showed a statistically significant but moderate positive correlation with local tumor mutational burden (R about 0.33).

The TCR beta CDR3 region was amplified with a multiplex PCR system whose first round ran for approximately 9 cycles using 32 V-gene forward primers and 13 J-gene reverse primers. First-round PCR used a QIAGEN Multiplex PCR Kit, and primer sequences were filed in Chinese patent CN105087789A. Illumina universal primers were added in a second PCR round performed with the Phusion High-Fidelity PCR Kit. TCR libraries were paired-end sequenced at 151 bp read length on the Illumina HiSeq X Ten platform. On the study's bioinformatics: Cutadapt was used to discard reads without multiplex PCR primers, PEAR merged the read pairs, and MiXCR with default settings called the CDR3 regions. Shannon entropy measured repertoire diversity, and clonality was calculated as one minus the Shannon entropy divided by the ln of the count of productive unique sequences. Clonotypes at a frequency of at least 0.5% were defined as dominant or high-frequency T-cell clones. TCRdb ran its own pipeline on the public reads, namely fastp trimming at Q25 and MiXCR clone calling, and kept in-frame beta chains. Rows merge per CDR3 protein into single entries with the most common DNA and genes. TCRdb's processing, not the study's, gives the V and J calls here. For this sample there are 20,000 to 25,000 distinct CDR3 sequences; around 28% appear just once. Clones ranked in the top ten supply around 3.9% of the sample.

Genomic DNA extracted from bulk tumor tissue served as TCR template, with around 600 ng gDNA amplified per sample. Multiple biopsies per primary tumor were taken during surgery, spaced as far apart as possible within the tumor mass. Patients in the study cohort, which was described as untreated, were newly diagnosed NSCLC cases going through curative surgery. Donors were fewer than 18 newly diagnosed non-small cell lung cancer patients undergoing surgery with curative intent. The resected tumor masses were reviewed by two independent pathologists. Sequencing was performed only on DNA and RNA samples of high quality. This clonotype has just a few counts. Which antigen it targets is not known. No much larger clonotype is one base removed from it; base qualities were not supplied. Sequences were obtained from lung tumor tissue. The TCR sequence derives from a man aged 35-49 years with non-small cell lung cancer.

For the CDR3, the sequence is CASSERQGTVSGANVLTF. The sequence in DNA is TGTGCCAGCAGTGAACGACAGGGGACCGTCTCTGGGGCCAACGTCCTGACTTTC. The chain links TRBV25-1 with TRBJ2-6, and 8 junction bases match TRBD1. The junction shows trimming of 2 bases on V and 0 bases on J, and the gene matches do not reach 6 bases of it. CDR1 MGHDK and CDR2 SYGVNS were looked up in the germline V gene. The CDR3 has 18 amino acids, counting the end cysteine and phenylalanine. Only the CDR3 region is kept as DNA, spanning 54 bases read in frame from base 1.